This T cell receptor (beta chain) stems from a study of T-cell reconstitution after alpha-beta-depleted transplantation in children. Remarks on this clonotype: Its antigen remains unidentified.

During its preparation, the TCRbeta library received unique molecular identifiers. TCRdb itself ran the PCR reads through MiXCR, one entry per CDR3 protein. The repertoire holds a few hundred thousand distinct CDR3 sequences, with roughly a quarter as singletons. Overall study results and limits: High day-60 TCRbeta diversity in some patients came from surviving recipient T cells and thymic progenitors. Newly made T cells mostly supplied T-cell counts and diversity one year after transplant.

V was pared by 4 bases and J by 3 bases, with 2 bases of the junction left unmatched. The CDR3 contains 14 residues. The V gene's germline CDR1 is MNHEY and CDR2 SMNVEV (reference sequence). This sequence originates from a boy younger than two with Wiskott-Aldrich syndrome, due to receive a stem cell transplant. The material was PBMCs, obtained before TCRalphabeta/CD19-depleted stem cell transplant. This chain uses TRBV27 with TRBJ2-2; 7 bases fit TRBD2. CDR3 DNA sequence: TGTGCCAGCAGTTGGGAGGGTTACACCGGGGAGCTGTTTTTT. Its protein product is CASSWEGYTGELFF.